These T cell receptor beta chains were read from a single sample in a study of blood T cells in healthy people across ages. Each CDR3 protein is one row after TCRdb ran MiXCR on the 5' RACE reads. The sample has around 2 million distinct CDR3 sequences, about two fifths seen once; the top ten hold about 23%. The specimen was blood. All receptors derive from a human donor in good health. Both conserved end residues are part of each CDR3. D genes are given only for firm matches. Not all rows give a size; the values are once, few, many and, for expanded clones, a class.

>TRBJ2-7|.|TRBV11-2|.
CASSSDSLVEQYF
TGTGCCAGCAGTTCCGACAGTCTCGTCGAGCAGTACTTC
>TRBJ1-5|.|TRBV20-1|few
CSVHTRGGGNQPQHF
TGCAGTGTTCACACGCGGGGAGGGGGCAATCAGCCCCAGCATTTT
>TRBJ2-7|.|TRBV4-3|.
CASSQGSRQESSYEQYF
TGCGCCAGCAGCCAAGGGTCACGTCAGGAGAGCTCCTACGAGCAGTACTTC
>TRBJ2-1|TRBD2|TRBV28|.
CASIRAGAYNEQFF
TGTGCCAGCATCAGAGCGGGGGCCTACAATGAGCAGTTCTTC
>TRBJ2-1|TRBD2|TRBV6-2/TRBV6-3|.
CATSASGGVVEQFF
TGTGCCACTTCGGCTAGCGGGGGGGTGGTCGAGCAGTTCTTC
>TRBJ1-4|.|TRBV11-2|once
CAVGRPNEMMFF
TGTGCCGTGGGCAGACCGAATGAAATGATGTTTTTT
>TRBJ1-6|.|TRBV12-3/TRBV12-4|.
CASSYSTGMVYNSPLHF
TGTGCCAGCAGCTATAGTACGGGGATGGTGTATAATTCACCCCTCCACTTT
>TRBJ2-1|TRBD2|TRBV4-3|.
CASSPVGGVNEQFF
TGCGCCAGCAGCCCAGTCGGGGGGGTCAATGAGCAGTTCTTC
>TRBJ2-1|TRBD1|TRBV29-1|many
CSARRDRGFNEQFF
TGCAGCGCCCGACGGGACAGGGGGTTCAATGAGCAGTTCTTC
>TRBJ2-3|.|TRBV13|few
CASNPQTGEDTQYF
TGTGCCAGCAACCCACAAACCGGGGAAGATACGCAGTATTTT
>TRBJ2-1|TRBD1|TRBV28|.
CASRLTGLNEQFF
TGTGCCAGCCGTTTGACAGGGCTTAATGAGCAGTTCTTC
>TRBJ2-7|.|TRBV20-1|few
CSAGVSYEQYF
TGCAGTGCCGGAGTGTCCTACGAGCAGTACTTC
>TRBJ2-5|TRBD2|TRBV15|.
CATSRGGGASETQYF
TGTGCCACCAGCAGAGGCGGGGGGGCCTCCGAGACCCAGTACTTC
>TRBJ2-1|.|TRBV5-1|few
CASSLDVTGLVNEQFF
TGCGCCAGCAGCTTGGACGTTACGGGGCTAGTTAATGAGCAGTTCTTC
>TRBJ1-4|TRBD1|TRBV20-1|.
CSARTGTTDEKLFF
TGCAGTGCTAGGACAGGGACGACTGATGAAAAACTGTTTTTT
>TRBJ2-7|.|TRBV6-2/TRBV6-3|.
CASGPLPFSYEQYF
TGTGCCAGCGGTCCACTGCCATTCTCCTACGAGCAGTACTTC
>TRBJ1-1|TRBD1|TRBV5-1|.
CASSSKQGDTEAFF
TGCGCCAGCAGCTCCAAACAGGGGGACACTGAAGCTTTCTTT
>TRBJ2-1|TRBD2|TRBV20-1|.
CSAFRTSGAGNEQFF
TGCAGTGCTTTCCGGACTAGCGGGGCCGGGAATGAGCAGTTCTTC
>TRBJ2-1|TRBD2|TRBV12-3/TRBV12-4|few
CASSFLGRGGRNEQFF
TGTGCCAGCAGTTTTTTGGGGCGGGGGGGCCGGAATGAGCAGTTCTTC
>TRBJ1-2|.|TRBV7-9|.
CASSLTDDPKGYTF
TGTGCCAGCAGCTTGACAGACGATCCTAAGGGCTACACCTTC
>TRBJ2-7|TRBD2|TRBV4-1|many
CASSQVGGIAGIDEQYF
TGCGCCAGCAGCCAAGTGGGAGGAATAGCGGGGATCGACGAGCAGTACTTC
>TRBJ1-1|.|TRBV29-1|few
CSVEWGNTEAFF
TGCAGCGTTGAATGGGGGAACACTGAAGCTTTCTTT
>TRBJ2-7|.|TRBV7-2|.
CASSANRGGYEQYF
TGTGCCAGCAGCGCAAACAGAGGTGGCTACGAGCAGTACTTC
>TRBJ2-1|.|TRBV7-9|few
CASSRIGSNEQFF
TGTGCCAGCAGCCGTATCGGTAGCAATGAGCAGTTCTTC
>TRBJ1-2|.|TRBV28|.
CASSRDSHGYTF
TGTGCCAGCAGTCGAGACAGCCATGGCTACACCTTC
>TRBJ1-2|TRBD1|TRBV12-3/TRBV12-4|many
CASNPGGYGYTF
TGTGCCAGCAATCCAGGGGGTTATGGCTACACCTTC